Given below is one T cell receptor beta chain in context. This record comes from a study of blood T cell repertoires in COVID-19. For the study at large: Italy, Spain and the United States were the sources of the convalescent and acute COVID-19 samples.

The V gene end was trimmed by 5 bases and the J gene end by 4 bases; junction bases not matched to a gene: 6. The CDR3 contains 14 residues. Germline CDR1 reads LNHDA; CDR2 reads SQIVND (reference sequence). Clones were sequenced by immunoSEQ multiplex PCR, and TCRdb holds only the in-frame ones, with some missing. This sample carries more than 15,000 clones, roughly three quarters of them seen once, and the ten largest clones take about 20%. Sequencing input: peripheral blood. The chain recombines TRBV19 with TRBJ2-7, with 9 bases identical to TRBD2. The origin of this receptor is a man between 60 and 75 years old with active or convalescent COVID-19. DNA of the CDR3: TGTGCCAGTAGTTCTCCTAGCGGGAATTACGAGCAGTACTTC. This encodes CASSSPSGNYEQYF. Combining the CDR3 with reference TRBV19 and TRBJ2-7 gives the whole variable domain DGGITQSPKYLFRKEGQNVTLSCEQNLNHDAMYWYRQDPGQGLRLIYYSQIVNDFQKGDIAEGYSVSREKKESFPLTVTSAQKNPTAFYLCASSSPSGNYEQYFGPGTRLTVT.